The TCR beta chain described here comes from a study of CD8+ T cells in alopecia areata. Study at large: Treated patients took oral tofacitinib at 5 to 10 mg twice daily. The protocol delivered tofacitinib for 6 to 18 months, then withdrew it for 6 months.

The authors extracted RNA and reverse transcribed it into cDNA as the sequencing template. TCRdb's copy holds only in-frame clones and misses some; the assay was immunoSEQ multiplex PCR. The repertoire includes about 130,000 clones, 58% of them detected once, and 3.5% to 5.5% sits in the top ten. Per the germline V gene, CDR1 is MNHEY and CDR2 is SVGAGI. The CDR3 has 13 residues. Trimming removed 5 bases from V and 7 bases from J, with 12 bases in between. Alopecia areata patients provided lesional scalp punch biopsies and peripheral blood. Starting from PBMCs, sorting isolated CD4+ and CD8+ T cells. This sequence was found in a human donor with alopecia areata. This chain connects TRBV6-5 to TRBJ1-5; perhaps TRBD1 as D (6 bases). The sequencing used CD4+ T cells sorted from blood, collected at week 0. CDR3 bases: TGTGCCAGCAGTCGGGGGCGATGGCAGCCCCAGCATTTT. Translating it yields CASSRGRWQPQHF.